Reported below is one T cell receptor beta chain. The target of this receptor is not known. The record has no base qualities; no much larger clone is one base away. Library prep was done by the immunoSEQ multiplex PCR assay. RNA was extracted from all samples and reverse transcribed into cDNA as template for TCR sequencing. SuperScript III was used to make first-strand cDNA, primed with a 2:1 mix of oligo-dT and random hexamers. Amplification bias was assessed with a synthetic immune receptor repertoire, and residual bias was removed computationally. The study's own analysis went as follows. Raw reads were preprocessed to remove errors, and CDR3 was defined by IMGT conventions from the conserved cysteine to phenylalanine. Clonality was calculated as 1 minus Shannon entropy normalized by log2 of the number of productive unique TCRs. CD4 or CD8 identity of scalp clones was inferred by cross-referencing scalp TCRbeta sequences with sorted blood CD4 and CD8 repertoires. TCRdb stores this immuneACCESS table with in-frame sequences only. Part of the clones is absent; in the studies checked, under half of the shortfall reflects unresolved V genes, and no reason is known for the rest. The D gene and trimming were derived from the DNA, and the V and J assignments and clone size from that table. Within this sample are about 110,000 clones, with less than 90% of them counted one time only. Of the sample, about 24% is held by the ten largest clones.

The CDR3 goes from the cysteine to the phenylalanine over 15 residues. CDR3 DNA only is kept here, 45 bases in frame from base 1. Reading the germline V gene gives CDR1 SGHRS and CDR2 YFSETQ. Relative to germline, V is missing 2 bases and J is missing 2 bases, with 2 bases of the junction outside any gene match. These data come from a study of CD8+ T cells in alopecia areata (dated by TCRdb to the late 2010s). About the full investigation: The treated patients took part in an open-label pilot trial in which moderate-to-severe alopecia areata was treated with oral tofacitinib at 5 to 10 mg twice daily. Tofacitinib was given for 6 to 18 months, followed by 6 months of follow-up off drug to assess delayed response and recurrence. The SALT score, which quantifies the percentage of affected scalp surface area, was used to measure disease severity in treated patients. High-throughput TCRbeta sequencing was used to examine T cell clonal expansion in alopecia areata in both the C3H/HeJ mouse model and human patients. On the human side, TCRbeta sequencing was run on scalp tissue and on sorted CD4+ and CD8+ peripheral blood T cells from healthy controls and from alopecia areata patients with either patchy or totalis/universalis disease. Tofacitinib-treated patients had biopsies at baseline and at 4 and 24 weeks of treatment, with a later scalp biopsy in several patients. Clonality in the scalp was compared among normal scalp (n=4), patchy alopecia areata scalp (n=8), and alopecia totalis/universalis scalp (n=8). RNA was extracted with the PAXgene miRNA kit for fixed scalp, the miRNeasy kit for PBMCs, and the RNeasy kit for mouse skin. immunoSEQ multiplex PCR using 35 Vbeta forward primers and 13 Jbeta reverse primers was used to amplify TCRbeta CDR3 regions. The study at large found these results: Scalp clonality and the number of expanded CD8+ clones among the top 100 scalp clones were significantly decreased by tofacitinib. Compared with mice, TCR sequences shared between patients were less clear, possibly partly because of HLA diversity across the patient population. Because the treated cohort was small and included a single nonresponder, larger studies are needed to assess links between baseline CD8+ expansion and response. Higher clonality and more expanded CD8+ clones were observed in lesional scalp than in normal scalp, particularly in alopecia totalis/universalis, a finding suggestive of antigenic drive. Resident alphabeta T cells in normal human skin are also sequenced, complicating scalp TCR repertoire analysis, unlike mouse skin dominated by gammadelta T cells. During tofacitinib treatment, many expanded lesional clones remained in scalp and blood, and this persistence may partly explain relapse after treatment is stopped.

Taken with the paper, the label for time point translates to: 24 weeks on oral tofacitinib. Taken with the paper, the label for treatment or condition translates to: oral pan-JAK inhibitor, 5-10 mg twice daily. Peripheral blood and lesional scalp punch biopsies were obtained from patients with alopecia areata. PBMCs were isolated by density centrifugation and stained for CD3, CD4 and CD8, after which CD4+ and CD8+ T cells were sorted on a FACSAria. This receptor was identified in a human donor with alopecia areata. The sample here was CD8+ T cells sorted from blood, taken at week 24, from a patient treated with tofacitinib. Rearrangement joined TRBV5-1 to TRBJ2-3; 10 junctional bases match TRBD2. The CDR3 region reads CASSLGLAATDTQYF. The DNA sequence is TGCGCCAGCAGCTTAGGACTAGCGGCCACAGATACGCAGTATTTT. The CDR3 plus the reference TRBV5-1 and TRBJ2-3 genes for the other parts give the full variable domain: KAGVTQTPRYLIKTRGQQVTLSCSPISGHRSVSWYQQTPGQGLQFLFEYFSETQRNKGNFPGRFSGRQFSNSRSEMNVSTLELGDSALYLCASSLGLAATDTQYFGPGTRLTVL.